Below, one T cell receptor beta chain is given with its context. Its antigen remains unknown. Orbital computed tomography and thyroid ultrasound, along with TRAb, serum thyroxine and clinical symptoms, underpinned diagnosis. This sample was taken from a study of Graves' ophthalmopathy and Graves' hyperthyroidism. Amplification of the TCR beta CDR3 regions used RNA transcripts (as template). The first round was an RT-PCR with HTBI primers, and the second round was a multiplex PCR. TCRdb passed the multiplex PCR reads through MiXCR, listing each CDR3 protein once. Here the sample spans approximately 640,000 distinct CDR3 sequences, roughly 41% being singletons. Study findings and constraints: Blood also contained most of the expanded thyroid clonotypes above 0.001 frequency. From stable hyperthyroidism, ophthalmopathy was separated by a 13-signature model with approximately 90% sensitivity and over 70% specificity. Prediction of ophthalmopathy progression reached approximately 64% sensitivity and around 72% specificity.

V was pared by 0 bases and J by 7 bases, with 10 bases between. The germline CDR1 and CDR2 sequences are MNHNY and SVGAGI (reference sequence). This CDR3 has 14 amino acids. The clonotype was recovered from an adult man with Graves' ophthalmopathy. Source material: peripheral blood. The genes are TRBV6-6 and TRBJ1-5, with D possibly being TRBD1 (5 bases). This CDR3 is CASSYSSGGQPQHF. The DNA of the CDR3 is TGTGCCAGCAGTTACTCGAGCGGGGGACAGCCCCAGCATTTT.